A selection of T cell receptor beta chains follows, all from one sample in a study of beta chain features in type 1 diabetes. Method: immunoSEQ multiplex PCR; TCRdb's copy keeps in-frame clones and lacks some. The repertoire holds 20,000 to 25,000 clones, with 55% to 70% as singletons. The source material was Tregs from blood. These receptors all come from a man in his late teens or twenties with type 1 diabetes. Each CDR3 is given without its conserved first and last residue. Each record gives: V gene, CDR3 protein.

TRBV11-2 ASSLAPQETQY
TRBV11-2 ASSLGQGAYNIQY
TRBV28 ASRAPPETQY
TRBV7-2 ASSLIPSGGEETQY
TRBV29-1 SISRDSYNEQF
TRBV7-2 ASSLGGQGYNEQF
TRBV6-6 ASSSRGGADYGYT
TRBV11-1 ASSFKGANVLT
TRBV29-1 SAETGGAGETQY
TRBV29-1 SGRRGSVTYNEQF
TRBV7-2 ASSFRGAGELF
TRBV4-1 ASSQSGGSNLLEEQF
TRBV30 AWSYRGSSNQPQH
TRBV4-1 ASSQEGTSEETQY
TRBV6-6 AGRGGGQETQY
TRBV5-1 ASSLGGTGDSYT
TRBV5-1 ASSPQGPRGNTEAF
TRBV7-2 ASSFGQGRYSPLH
TRBV5-1 ASSWGTTDTEAF
TRBV7-2 ASSFAPLAAEVEQF
TRBV28 ASRDSNQPQH
TRBV4-2 ASSQDPGTSGYNEQF
TRBV28 AGGNQPQH
TRBV10-3 ATSRTGQGNQPQH
TRBV2 ASSPGQGGGYT
TRBV5-1 ASSGGQSQETQY
TRBV5-1 ASSLQQGSGYGYT
TRBV5-1 ASSWASGKHGYT
TRBV18 ASSPRGQGIAEAF
TRBV5-1 ASSAGQLGTEAF
TRBV5-6 ASSGSSRGSYEQY
TRBV15 ATSLAGEETQY
TRBV5-4 ASRSGGTSTDTQY
TRBV7-2 ASSRSGTQY
TRBV5-5 ASSLRTAQTYEQY
TRBV28 ASSSIYNRGQNGYT
TRBV28 ASSGDRGRREKLF
TRBV28 ATKRTGDYYEQY
TRBV7-2 ASSLGRLAGTDTQY
TRBV30 AWSVQSEEKLF
TRBV2 ASSDSSGANVLT
TRBV11-2 ASTPGGGRSGNTIY
TRBV5-1 ASSLKQRGSYEQY
TRBV18 ASSYGGARTDTQY
TRBV5-1 ASSGGQTSYGYT
TRBV10-2 ASSEFDRSQETQY
TRBV5-6 ASSLAGFTSTDTQY
TRBV7-2 ASSGRTGSHGYT
TRBV7-9 ASSFRTSGRIDEQF
TRBV28 ASSTGPIYGYT
TRBV29-1 SIRKRTDSYNEQF
TRBV23-1 ASSQNRTGGPQH
TRBV5-5 ASSRVRHEQF